A selection of T cell receptor beta chains follows, all from one sample in a study of identical twins. TCRdb fed the 5' RACE reads into MiXCR, producing one record per CDR3 protein. This table has about 690,000 distinct CDR3 sequences, approximately 6% appearing once. Sequencing input: naive T cells sorted from blood. Receptors were obtained from a man aged 18 to 29 in good health. The CDR3 runs from the conserved cysteine through the conserved F or W. The D gene is left open where the match is weak. Clone sizes are given selectively: once, few, many, or a class where the clone is expanded.

D	J	V	size	DNA	CDR3
.	TRBJ1-1	TRBV5-6	.	TGTGCCAGCAGCTACCGGGACGTCAGTGAAGCTTTCTTT	CASSYRDVSEAFF
.	TRBJ2-6	TRBV20-1	.	TGCAGTGCTACCGGGGCCAACGTCCTGACTTTC	CSATGANVLTF
.	TRBJ2-1	TRBV5-1	many	TGCGCCAGCAGCTTCAACCAGGACAATGAGCAGTTCTTC	CASSFNQDNEQFF
TRBD1	TRBJ2-7	TRBV6-2/TRBV6-3	few	TGTGCCAGCAGACTACAGGGGGGAAGTGCCGAGCAGTACTTC	CASRLQGGSAEQYF
.	TRBJ2-3	TRBV2	few	TGTGCCAGCTTCGGACGGGCTAGCACAGATACGCAGTATTTT	CASFGRASTDTQYF
TRBD1	TRBJ2-3	TRBV5-4	many	TGTGCCAGCAGCCAAAACAGGGGGGATACGCAGTATTTT	CASSQNRGDTQYF
.	TRBJ2-5	TRBV29-1	many	TGCAGCGTTGTCCCGCCAGACAGGCAAGAGACCCAGTACTTC	CSVVPPDRQETQYF
TRBD2	TRBJ2-3	TRBV20-1	.	TGCAGTGCCCGAAGGGAGACTAGCGGGAGGGCCGAAACAGATACGCAGTATTTT	CSARRETSGRAETDTQYF
TRBD1	TRBJ1-1	TRBV7-2	.	TGTGCCAGCAGCTTAGCGCCGCCCGGGACAGGGTGGGACACTGAAGCTTTCTTT	CASSLAPPGTGWDTEAFF
.	TRBJ2-3	TRBV5-1	.	TGCGCCAGCAGTTACAGGGTCGGGAGAGTCCCAGATACGCAGTATTTT	CASSYRVGRVPDTQYF
.	TRBJ2-1	TRBV5-6	.	TGTGCCAGCAGCCGGGACCCCTTAAATGAGCAGTTCTTC	CASSRDPLNEQFF
.	TRBJ2-1	TRBV12-3/TRBV12-4	few	TGTGCCAGCGCCGGGACGAAAAGCTCCTACAATGAGCAGTTCTTC	CASAGTKSSYNEQFF
.	TRBJ2-3	TRBV7-3	few	TGTGCCAGCAGCTTAACGCCGGGGTTCGGTGTGCAGTATTTT	CASSLTPGFGVQYF
TRBD1	TRBJ1-2	TRBV6-1	many	TGTGCCAGCAGCCCAGGCACAGGGGCAGAGGGCTATGGCTACACCTTC	CASSPGTGAEGYGYTF
.	TRBJ1-5	TRBV18	many	TGTGCCAGCTCACAAGGGATGACCCAGCCCCAGCATTTT	CASSQGMTQPQHF
.	TRBJ2-5	TRBV12-3/TRBV12-4	many	TGTGCCAGCAGTTTCATTCACGCCCAGCAGCAAGAGACCCAGTACTTC	CASSFIHAQQQETQYF
.	TRBJ2-1	TRBV29-1	many	TGCAGCGTTAGTCCAACAGTGCTATACAATGAGCAGTTCTTC	CSVSPTVLYNEQFF
.	TRBJ2-3	TRBV12-3/TRBV12-4	many	TGTGCCAGCAGTTTAGCCAAGGACGGCACAGATACGCAGTATTTT	CASSLAKDGTDTQYF
.	TRBJ1-1	TRBV24-1	many	TGTGCCACCAGGCACAACACTGAAGCTTTCTTT	CATRHNTEAFF
.	TRBJ2-1	TRBV6-1	.	TGTGCCAGCAGTCCCAACCCGTACAATGAGCAGTTCTTC	CASSPNPYNEQFF
TRBD1	TRBJ2-1	TRBV7-3	few	TGTGCCAGCAGCTTAACGGGACAGGTGGGGAATGAGCAGTTCTTC	CASSLTGQVGNEQFF
.	TRBJ2-1	TRBV12-3/TRBV12-4	many	TGTGCCAGCAGTGGAATAGAGCAGTTCTTC	CASSGIEQFF
.	TRBJ2-1	TRBV13	few	TGTGCCAGCAGCTTAGATGGACGGGTTTCCTACAATGAGCAGTTCTTC	CASSLDGRVSYNEQFF
TRBD2	TRBJ2-3	TRBV11-2	few	TGTGCCAGCAGCCCTAGACGTGGGGGACTAGCTCACAAACCCGGCACAGATACGCAGTATTTT	CASSPRRGGLAHKPGTDTQYF
TRBD1	TRBJ2-5	TRBV4-3	.	TGCGCCAGCAGCCAAGACCCCGGGACAGGATGGGGCCAGTACTTC	CASSQDPGTGWGQYF
TRBD1	TRBJ1-1	TRBV7-8	few	TGTGCCAGCAGCTCCCAAACCGGGACAGAAAACACTGAAGCTTTCTTT	CASSSQTGTENTEAFF